The clone carrying this T cell receptor (beta chain) turned up a few times. CDR3 size: 15 residues. Germline V lookup: CDR1 SGDLS, CDR2 YYNGEE. With V trimmed by 3 bases and J by 4 bases, 6 bases remained unmatched. Using immunoSEQ multiplex PCR, the repertoire was profiled, and TCRdb retains in-frame clones only, with some absent. The sample shows about 67,000 clones, approximately 90% of them seen only once. The sample is drawn from a study of T cell changes during pregnancy in multiple sclerosis. V usage is TRBV9 and J usage is TRBJ1-1, with 10 bases matching TRBD1. This sequence was found in a female donor with multiple sclerosis, enrolled in a pregnancy study. The sequenced sample was peripheral blood, obtained in the second trimester of pregnancy. The DNA for the CDR3 is TGTGCCAGCAGCGCTACGACAGGGGGCGGCACTGAAGCTTTCTTT. Translation gives CASSATTGGGTEAFF.